This note documents a single T cell receptor (beta chain) sequence. This entry is derived from a study of blood T cell repertoires in COVID-19. As handled by the study authors: Estimated nucleated cell counts came from reference gene primer amplification. Produced via immunoSEQ multiplex PCR; TCRdb's table is partial and in-frame only. D and trimming were read from the DNA, whereas the V and J calls and clone size are those reported in that table. The sample records fewer than 350,000 clones, approximately 90% being singletons. Trimming took off 7 bases at V and 3 bases at J, with 10 bases between the two ends. Germline V lookup: CDR1 MNHEY, CDR2 SVGAGI. This CDR3 comprises 13 residues.

This clonotype originated in a man in his forties with acute or convalescent COVID-19. Sequenced sample: peripheral blood. The chain uses TRBV6-5 and TRBJ1-5, with D tentatively TRBD1 (6 bases). The CDR3, as DNA: TGTGCCAGCATGGGGGGGCCCAATCAGCCCCAGCATTTT. Its protein product is CASMGGPNQPQHF.